This T cell receptor beta chain was identified during a study of CXCR3-negative and CXCR3-positive naive CD8 T cells. Study background: Per library, roughly 1.4 +/- 0.3 million reads; some 140 million TRB reads overall.

The CDR3 extends over 13 amino acids. The germline V gene encodes CDR1 SQVTM and CDR2 ANQGSEA. 5' RACE that incorporated UMI labels was used to prepare the TRB cDNA libraries. TCRdb re-called the 5' RACE reads; one entry per CDR3 protein, DNA not given. The sample has under 25,000 distinct CDR3 sequences. The sequence derives from a human donor in good health. Some clones in this sample may be carry-over from other donors' samples. The rearrangement joins TRBV29-1 to TRBJ2-7; TCRdb lists TRBD2, though no DNA is available to test this call. Sequencing used memory CD8+ T cells from blood. The CDR3 loop is CSALGLSSYEQYF.